These 21 T cell receptor beta chains were sequenced from one sample in a study of OX40 agonist ivuxolimab in advanced cancers. Using immunoSEQ multiplex PCR, the repertoire was profiled, and TCRdb retains in-frame clones only, with some absent. This sample has fewer than 30,000 clones, with roughly four fifths found just once. The specimen comprised CD4+ or CD8+ T cells sorted from blood, sampled in a trial of the OX40 agonist ivuxolimab. These receptors all come from an adult with an advanced solid tumor such as melanoma, head and neck, liver or kidney cancer.

The genes are TRBV10-2 and TRBJ1-5; D not certain. The germline V and J ends were trimmed by 3 bases and 5 bases, with 5 bases remaining between them. Germline loops: CDR1 WSHSY, CDR2 SAAADI. CDR3 length equals 12 residues. The CDR3 here is CASSDLYQPQHF. In nucleotides, the CDR3 is TGCGCCAGCAGTGACCTCTATCAGCCCCAGCATTTT.

The chain has TRBV13 and TRBJ2-7, with TRBD1 matching 11 bases. After removal of 3 bases from V and 2 bases from J, the junction contained 3 bases not matched to a gene. Germline assignment: CDR1 PRHDT and CDR2 FYEKMQ (reference sequence). The CDR3 spans 15 residues. CDR3 sequence reads: CASSLGQGEPYEQYF. CDR3 bases: TGTGCCAGCAGCTTGGGACAGGGGGAACCCTACGAGCAGTACTTC.

The CDR3, as DNA: TGCGCCAGCAGCTTTTTTTCGGGACAGCGTCTCTATGGCTACACCTTC. Translated, it gives CASSFFSGQRLYGYTF. The V call is TRBV5-1, the J call TRBJ1-2; 7 nucleotides agree with TRBD1. This CDR3 is 16 amino acids long. Per the germline V gene, CDR1 is SGHRS and CDR2 is YFSETQ. V was clipped by 2 bases and J by 4 bases; unmatched bases: 11.

This clone was found a few times. The gene calls are TRBV28 and TRBJ2-5; the D is unclear. Germline V gene sequence: CDR1 MDHEN, CDR2 SYDVKM. Trimming took off 4 bases at V and 4 bases at J, with 13 bases between the two ends. The length of the CDR3 is 14 residues. DNA for the CDR3: TGTGCCAGCAGTTCTGACCGTAAGGGAGAGACCCAGTACTTC. As protein: CASSSDRKGETQYF.

J is TRBJ1-2 and V is TRBV9; no firm D call. Germline lookup yields CDR1 SGDLS and CDR2 YYNGEE. V dropped 0 bases and J dropped 0 bases, with 9 bases sitting between them. The CDR3 is made up of 15 amino acids. The DNA for the CDR3 is TGTGCCAGCAGCGTAGAAGGGAATCCTAACTATGGCTACACCTTC. It encodes CASSVEGNPNYGYTF.

This clone has only one observation. The gene calls are TRBV27 and TRBJ1-5; D may be TRBD1 (5 bases). Trimming cost V 5 bases and J 10 bases, with 15 bases left between them. This CDR3 comprises 13 residues. The germline V gene has CDR1 MNHEY and CDR2 SMNVEV (reference sequence). In DNA form, the CDR3 reads TGTGCCAGCAGTGAAGCACGCAGGGTACCCCAGCATTTT. It encodes CASSEARRVPQHF.

The chain combines TRBV9 with TRBJ2-5, with 9 bases identical to TRBD2. The DNA end favors TRBJ2-7, so the J call may be wrong. The CDR3 is 14 amino acids. The germline CDR1 and CDR2 sequences are SGDLS and YYNGEE. In nucleotides, the CDR3 is TGTGCCAGCAGCGTGACTAGCGGCCTAAGCGAGCAGTACTTC. The encoded protein is CASSVTSGLSEQYF.

The chain uses TRBV2 and TRBJ2-1; 10 positions match TRBD1. Germline V gene sequence: CDR1 SNHLY, CDR2 FYNNEI. The V segment lost 7 bases and the J segment 4 bases; nucleotides outside the gene matches: 7. This CDR3 is built from 15 residues. The CDR3 is CASTPGTGVYNEQFF. CDR3 coding DNA: TGTGCCAGCACCCCGGGGACAGGGGTTTACAATGAGCAGTTCTTC.

This chain links TRBV19 with TRBJ1-5, with TRBD1 as a possible D gene (5 bases). Germline V gene sequence: CDR1 LNHDA, CDR2 SQIVND (reference sequence). The CDR3 length is 13 residues. Deletions cut 3 bases from V and 6 bases from J, with 9 bases between. CDR3 residues: CASSMLGVQPQHF. DNA of the CDR3: TGTGCCAGTAGTATGTTAGGGGTTCAGCCCCAGCATTTT.

In its sample, this clone was seen a few times. V and J are TRBV4-2 and TRBJ2-3, with D maybe TRBD2 (6 bases). The CDR3 totals 14 residues. In germline, CDR1 is LGHNA, CDR2 YNFKEQ. V lost 0 bases and J lost 8, with 12 bases in between. CDR3 sequence: CASSQDTSGFTQYF. The CDR3 DNA reads as TGTGCCAGCAGCCAAGATACGAGCGGGTTTACGCAGTATTTT.

This chain links TRBV19 with TRBJ2-5; the D gene is possibly TRBD2 (6 bases). This CDR3 spans 13 amino acids. V shed 9 bases and J shed 4 bases, with 15 bases lying between them. The germline V gene has CDR1 LNHDA and CDR2 SQIVND (reference sequence). CDR3 loop: CASSWGVGETQYF. In DNA, the CDR3 is TGTGCCAGCTCATGGGGGGTGGGAGAGACCCAGTACTTC.

The chain is built from TRBV18 and TRBJ2-2; 11 bases are shared with TRBD2. CDR3 length: 18 amino acids. Trimming cost V 4 bases and J 1 base; bases outside gene matches: 8. CDR1 and CDR2 (germline): KGHSH, LQKENI. The CDR3 loop is CASSRTSGRGLNTGELFF. CDR3 sequence (DNA): TGTGCCAGCTCACGGACTAGCGGGCGAGGCTTGAACACCGGGGAGCTGTTTTTT.

This clone was seen more than once but under ten times. The chain joins TRBV7-9 to TRBJ1-1; D unclear. Germline CDR1 reads SEHNR; CDR2 reads FQNEAQ (reference sequence). V gave up 0 bases and J gave up 1 base, with 3 bases separating them. The CDR3 runs to 13 residues. The CDR3 is CASSLAQNTEAFF. The CDR3 DNA sequence: TGTGCCAGCAGCTTAGCCCAGAACACTGAAGCTTTCTTT.

The chain joins TRBV2 to TRBJ2-5; 10 nucleotides line up with TRBD1. The germline CDR1 and CDR2 sequences are SNHLY and FYNNEI. The CDR3 is made up of 14 amino acids. The J segment lost 6 bases and the V segment lost 7 bases, leaving 8 bases of the junction unmatched. In DNA form, the CDR3 reads TGTGCCAGCAAGGGGGACAGGGGTTACCAGACCCAGTACTTC. Its translation is CASKGDRGYQTQYF.

The rearrangement joins TRBV9 to TRBJ2-7; D might be TRBD2 (6 bases). The CDR3 is made up of 14 amino acids. Trimming removed 2 bases at V and 3 bases at J, with 12 bases between. The V gene's germline CDR1 is SGDLS and CDR2 YYNGEE. The CDR3 sequence: CASSVGLLSYEQYF. The DNA for the CDR3 is TGTGCCAGCAGCGTGGGACTCCTAAGCTACGAGCAGTACTTC.

The chain employs TRBV5-6 and TRBJ1-5; 8 bases map to TRBD1. The trim removed 2 bases at V and 7 bases at J, leaving 5 bases unmatched. The CDR3 length is 14 residues. The V gene's germline CDR1 is SGHDT and CDR2 YYEEEE. CDR3 in DNA: TGTGCCAGCAGCTTCGGACAGGGAAACCAGCCCCAGCATTTT. It translates to CASSFGQGNQPQHF.

The chain recombines TRBV11-2 with TRBJ2-1; the match to TRBD2 covers 11 bases. The germline V gene encodes CDR1 SGHAT and CDR2 FQNNGV. V shed 2 bases, J shed 8 bases, and the junction held 5 bases outside the gene matches. The CDR3 is 15 amino acids. The CDR3, as DNA: TGTGCCAGCAGCTTAACTAGCGGGAGCGGCGATGAGCAGTTCTTC. This encodes CASSLTSGSGDEQFF.

V and J are TRBV19 and TRBJ1-1, with D unclear. This CDR3 has 10 residues. Germline V gives CDR1 LNHDA, CDR2 SQIVND (reference sequence). The CDR3 region has the DNA TGTGCTGTGGGAGGGTCGGAAGCTTTCTTT. Residues: CAVGGSEAFF.

The genes are TRBV13 and TRBJ2-1; TRBD2 agrees at 13 bases. The CDR3 has 18 residues. Germline-derived CDR1 and CDR2 are PRHDT and FYEKMQ (reference sequence). Trimming at V came to 6 bases and at J to 0 bases, leaving 8 bases not matched to a gene. CDR3 residues: CASSSGTSGIYSYNEQFF. The CDR3, as DNA: TGTGCCAGCAGTTCCGGGACTAGCGGGATCTACTCCTACAATGAGCAGTTCTTC.

This chain uses TRBV5-1 with TRBJ2-2; 9 bases agree with TRBD1. The V gene's germline CDR1 is SGHRS and CDR2 YFSETQ. There are 15 residues in the CDR3. The V and J ends lost 4 bases and 3 bases, in that order; junction bases with no gene match: 4. The CDR3 bases are TGCGCCAGCAGCCCGGGACAGGGCTACACCGGGGAGCTGTTTTTT. Translated, it gives CASSPGQGYTGELFF.

The rearrangement uses TRBV27 and TRBJ2-7; D perhaps matches TRBD1 (5 bases). Germline loops: CDR1 MNHEY, CDR2 SMNVEV (reference sequence). Trimming removed 5 bases from V and 6 bases from J, with 11 bases in between. The CDR3 covers 12 residues. CDR3 residues: CASSTRGAEQYF. CDR3 sequence (DNA): TGTGCCAGCAGTACAAGGGGTGCCGAGCAGTACTTC.